This is a list of T cell receptor beta chains from one sample in a study of cytomegalovirus exposure and HLA in healthy donors. TCRdb keeps only in-frame clones here, not all; method: immunoSEQ multiplex PCR. The sample yields over 150,000 clones, about three quarters seen once. The specimen was PBMCs. The receptors shown here come from a woman aged 50 to 60 in good health and CMV-seropositive. Both conserved end residues are part of each CDR3. D genes are given only for firm matches.

>TRBJ2-7|TRBD1|TRBV11-3
CASSSRDSWHEQYF
>TRBJ2-2|TRBD2|TRBV5-1
CASSPRLARNTGELFF
>TRBJ2-2|-|TRBV14
CASSQDRGQGRTGELFF
>TRBJ2-3|TRBD1|TRBV5-1
CASTATGTSDTQYF
>TRBJ1-2|TRBD1|TRBV11-1
CASSPGQGNYGYTF
>TRBJ2-1|TRBD1|TRBV19
CASSTGQGNEQFF
>TRBJ2-7|-|TRBV28
CASSYDYVSYEQYF
>TRBJ2-7|TRBD2|TRBV5-1
CASSGLLAGDYEQYF
>TRBJ1-4|TRBD1|TRBV30
CAWSTRGNEKLFF
>TRBJ1-4|-|TRBV7-2
CASSLGQDEKLFF
>TRBJ2-1|TRBD2|TRBV12-5
CASGLAVAGGVQFF
>TRBJ1-5|TRBD1|TRBV15
CATSRDRDWDRDRGWGSNQPQHF
>TRBJ2-7|TRBD1|TRBV6-5
CASVDRYSYEQYF
>TRBJ2-7|TRBD1|TRBV11-3
CASSQRQGPWQYF